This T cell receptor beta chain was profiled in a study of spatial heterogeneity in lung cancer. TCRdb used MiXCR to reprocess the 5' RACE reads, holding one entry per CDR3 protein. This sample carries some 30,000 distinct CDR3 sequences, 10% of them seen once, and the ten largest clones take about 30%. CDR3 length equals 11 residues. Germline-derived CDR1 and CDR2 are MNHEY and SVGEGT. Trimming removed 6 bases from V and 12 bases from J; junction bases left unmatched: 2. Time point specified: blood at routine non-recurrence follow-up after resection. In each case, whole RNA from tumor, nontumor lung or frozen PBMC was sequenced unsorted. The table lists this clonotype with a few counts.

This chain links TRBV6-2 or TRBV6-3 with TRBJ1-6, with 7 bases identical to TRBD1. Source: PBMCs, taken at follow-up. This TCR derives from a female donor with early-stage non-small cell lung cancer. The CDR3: CASRRQGPLHF. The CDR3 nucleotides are TGTGCCAGCAGACGACAGGGACCCCTCCACTTT.